This is a list of T cell receptor beta chains from one sample in a study of low-dose radiotherapy and immunotherapy resistance in tumors. Using its own MiXCR run on the reads, TCRdb lists one record per CDR3 protein. The sample lists some 60,000 distinct CDR3 sequences; about 26% were seen once. The sequencing used PBMCs, collected before treatment. Receptor source: a male donor with rectosigmoid adenocarcinoma. The CDR3 runs from the conserved cysteine through the conserved F or W. The D gene is left open where the match is weak. The size of a clone is reported for some rows only, either as once, few or many, or as a class for expanded clones.

many	TRBJ1-6	-	TRBV28	TGTGCCAGCAGTTTGGCCGGAGATAATTCACCCCTCCACTTT	CASSLAGDNSPLHF
many	TRBJ2-1	-	TRBV29-1	TGCAGCGTCACGGGGGCCTCCTACAATGAGCAGTTCTTC	CSVTGASYNEQFF
many	TRBJ2-2	-	TRBV6-2/TRBV6-3	TGTGCCAGCAGTTACTCGGGGGTTTCGGACACCGGGGAGCTGTTTTTT	CASSYSGVSDTGELFF
-	TRBJ1-1	-	TRBV7-2	TGTGCCAGCAGCTTAGTGGGTCGGACGTTGGGCACTGAAGCTTTCTTT	CASSLVGRTLGTEAFF
many	TRBJ2-1	-	TRBV28	TGTGCCAGCAGCCAAACCCGTCGGCTAATGAGTGGCTACAATGAGCAGTTCTTC	CASSQTRRLMSGYNEQFF
few	TRBJ2-1	TRBD2	TRBV28	TGTGCCAGCAGGTATATTACTAGCGGCTCCTACAATGAGCAGTTCTTC	CASRYITSGSYNEQFF
-	TRBJ1-5	TRBD1	TRBV6-2/TRBV6-3	TGTGCCAGCAGAGGTACAGGGGCCGGTGGGCGCAATCAGCCCCAGCATTTT	CASRGTGAGGRNQPQHF
many	TRBJ2-1	TRBD1	TRBV7-2	TGTGCCAGCAGCCCAGGGGGTAACCCCCCCCGGGCGACGCAGTTCTTC	CASSPGGNPPRATQFF
many	TRBJ2-7	-	TRBV20-1	TGCAGTGCTAGAGGGGCCGTAGACTACGAGCAGTACTTC	CSARGAVDYEQYF
-	TRBJ2-2	TRBD2	TRBV5-1	TGCGCCAGCAGCAAGGGACTAGCGGGGTCCGGGGAGCTGTTTTTT	CASSKGLAGSGELFF
many	TRBJ2-1	-	TRBV14	TGTGCCAGCAGCCAACTGACGGGGAGTTACAATGAGCAGTTCTTC	CASSQLTGSYNEQFF
many	TRBJ1-1	-	TRBV7-8	TGTGCCAGCAGCTTAGGTCCGGGGAACACTGAAGCTTTCTTT	CASSLGPGNTEAFF
once	TRBJ2-5	-	TRBV11-1	TGTGCCAGCAGCCCGACCCTGCACCAAGAGACCCAGTACTTC	CASSPTLHQETQYF
many	TRBJ1-2	TRBD1	TRBV19	TGTGCCAGTAGTAAGAGGGTCACAGGGGCGCCCGGCTACACCTTC	CASSKRVTGAPGYTF
few	TRBJ2-7	TRBD1	TRBV5-1	TGCGCCAGCAGCTTGTTATTCGACAGGGCCTACGAGCAGTACTTC	CASSLLFDRAYEQYF
many	TRBJ1-2	TRBD1	TRBV28	TGTGCCAGCAGTTTATACCGACAGGGTGGAGGCTACACCTTC	CASSLYRQGGGYTF
-	TRBJ2-5	-	TRBV3-1	TGTGCCAGCCGGGACTCCATCCAAGAGACCCAGTACTTC	CASRDSIQETQYF
many	TRBJ2-3	-	TRBV5-3	TGTGCCAGCAGCTCTTACACAGATACGCAGTATTTT	CASSSYTDTQYF
many	TRBJ2-5	-	TRBV6-4	TGTGCCAGCAGTCAACGGGCGAAAGAGACCCAGTACTTC	CASSQRAKETQYF
many	TRBJ2-7	-	TRBV4-3	TGCGCCAGCAGCCAAGAACTGGCCTTCAGCTCCTACGAGCAGTACTTC	CASSQELAFSSYEQYF
few	TRBJ1-1	-	TRBV18	TGTGCCAGCTCACTGAGCACAGGATTGAACACTGAAGCTTTCTTT	CASSLSTGLNTEAFF
-	TRBJ2-3	-	TRBV9	TGTGCCAGCAGCGTTAGGAACACAGATACGCAGTATTTT	CASSVRNTDTQYF
-	TRBJ1-1	-	TRBV29-1	TGCAGCGTTGAAGATTCTACTGAAGCTTTCTTT	CSVEDSTEAFF
many	TRBJ2-3	TRBD2	TRBV5-4	TGTGCCAGCGGATTACTACTAGCGGGGGGGGTGGATACGCAGTATTTT	CASGLLLAGGVDTQYF
many	TRBJ2-3	TRBD2	TRBV4-2	TGTGCCAGCAGCCAAGATCTCCCAGCGGGGGGACGCACAGATACGCAGTATTTT	CASSQDLPAGGRTDTQYF
many	TRBJ2-7	-	TRBV4-3	TGCGCCAGCAGCCAAGAGGACGGGAGCTCCTACGAGCAGTACTTC	CASSQEDGSSYEQYF
-	TRBJ2-1	TRBD2	TRBV11-2	TGTGCCAGCAGCCGCGGGACTAGCGGGAGGTTGAATGAGCAGTTCTTC	CASSRGTSGRLNEQFF
few	TRBJ2-6	-	TRBV7-8	TGTGCCGCTAGTGGGCCCCTCTCTGGGGCCAACGTCCTGACTTTC	CAASGPLSGANVLTF
many	TRBJ2-3	-	TRBV19	TGTGCCAGTAGTCAGTGGGGCTACCCCACAGATACGCAGTATTTT	CASSQWGYPTDTQYF
many	TRBJ1-5	TRBD1	TRBV6-5	TGTGCCAGCACCGACCTTGACAGGGCCGATCAGCCCCAGCATTTT	CASTDLDRADQPQHF
many	TRBJ2-5	-	TRBV5-1	TGCGCCAGCAGCGGGAAAGAGACCCAGTACTTC	CASSGKETQYF
many	TRBJ1-5	-	TRBV27	TGTGCCAGCAGTTTATGGGGGGATCAGCCCCAGCATTTT	CASSLWGDQPQHF
-	TRBJ2-3	-	TRBV6-2/TRBV6-3	TGTGCCAGCAGTTACCGCGACTTCCGTGTGGATACGCAGTATTTT	CASSYRDFRVDTQYF
-	TRBJ2-1	TRBD1	TRBV5-1	TGCGCCAGCAGCGGACAGGGGTACGAGCAGTTCTTC	CASSGQGYEQFF
many	TRBJ1-6	-	TRBV7-9	TGTGCCAGCAGCCGCTCTAATTCACCCCTCCACTTT	CASSRSNSPLHF
-	TRBJ1-5	-	TRBV2	TGTGCCAGCAGCGTTGGGGCAAATCAGCCCCAGCATTTT	CASSVGANQPQHF
many	TRBJ1-2	-	TRBV7-9	TGTGCCAGCAGCGCCAATTCAGGGGTCGGAGGCTACACCTTC	CASSANSGVGGYTF
many	TRBJ1-6	TRBD1	TRBV7-2	TGTGCCAGCAGCCCTTGGACAGGGCCATCCTATAATTCACCCCTCCACTTT	CASSPWTGPSYNSPLHF